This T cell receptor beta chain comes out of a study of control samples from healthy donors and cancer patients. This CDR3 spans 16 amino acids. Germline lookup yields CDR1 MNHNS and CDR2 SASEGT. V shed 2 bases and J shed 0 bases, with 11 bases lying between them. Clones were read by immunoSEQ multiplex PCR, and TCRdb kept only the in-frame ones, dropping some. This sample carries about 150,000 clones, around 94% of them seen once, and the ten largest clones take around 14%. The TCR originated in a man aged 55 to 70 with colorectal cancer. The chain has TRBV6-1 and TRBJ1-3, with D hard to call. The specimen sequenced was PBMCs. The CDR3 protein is CASSEFETLSGNTIYF. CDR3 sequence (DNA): TGTGCCAGCAGTGAATTTGAAACCCTCTCTGGAAACACCATATATTTT.